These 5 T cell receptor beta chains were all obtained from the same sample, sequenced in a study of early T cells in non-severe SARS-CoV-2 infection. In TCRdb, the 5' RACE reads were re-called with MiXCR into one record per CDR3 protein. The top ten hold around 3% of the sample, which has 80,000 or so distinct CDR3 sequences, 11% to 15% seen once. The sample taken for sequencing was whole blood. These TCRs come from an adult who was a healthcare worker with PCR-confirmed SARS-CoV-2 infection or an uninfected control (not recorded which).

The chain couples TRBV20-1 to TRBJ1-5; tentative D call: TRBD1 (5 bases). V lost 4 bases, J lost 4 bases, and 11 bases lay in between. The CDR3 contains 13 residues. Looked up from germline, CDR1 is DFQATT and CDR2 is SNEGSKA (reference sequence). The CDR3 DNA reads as TGCAGTGCTAATAGACAGCCGAATCAGCCCCAGCATTTT. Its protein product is CSANRQPNQPQHF.

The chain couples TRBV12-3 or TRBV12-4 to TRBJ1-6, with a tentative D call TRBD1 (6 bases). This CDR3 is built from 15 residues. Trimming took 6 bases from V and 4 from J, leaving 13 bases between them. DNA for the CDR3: TGTGCCAGCAGCCCGGACAGAGATTATAATTCACCCCTCCACTTT. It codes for CASSPDRDYNSPLHF.

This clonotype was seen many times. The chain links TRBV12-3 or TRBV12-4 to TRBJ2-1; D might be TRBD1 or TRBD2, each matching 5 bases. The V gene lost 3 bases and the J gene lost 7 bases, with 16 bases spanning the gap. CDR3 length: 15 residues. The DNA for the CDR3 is TGTGCCAGCAGTTTTGGGACCAGGGTTGGAAATGAGCAGTTCTTC. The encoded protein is CASSFGTRVGNEQFF.

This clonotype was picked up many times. This CDR3 reads CASSRWGLAGGGTHNEQFF. The CDR3 coding sequence is TGTGCCAGCAGTCGCTGGGGACTAGCGGGTGGGGGAACCCACAATGAGCAGTTCTTC. The chain employs TRBV12-3 or TRBV12-4 and TRBJ2-1, with 12 bases identical to TRBD2. The CDR3 is made up of 19 amino acids. J lost 5 bases, V lost 5 bases, and 16 bases had no gene match.

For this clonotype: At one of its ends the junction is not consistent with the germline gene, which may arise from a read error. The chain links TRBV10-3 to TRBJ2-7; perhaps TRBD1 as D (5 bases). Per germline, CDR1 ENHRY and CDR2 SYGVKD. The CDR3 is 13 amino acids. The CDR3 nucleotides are TGTGCCATCAGTGAGTCAGGCAGGACAACCAACCTTTTC. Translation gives CAISESGRTTNLF.